This entry is about one T cell receptor beta chain. Antigen unknown. These data belong to a study of blood T cells in healthy people across ages. Overall study findings and caveats: More naive CD4+ cells and higher diversity were found in long-lived than in aged donors. Strongly correlated with naive T cell percentage was TCR beta diversity.

CDR3 length equals 14 residues. Germline V gene sequence: CDR1 SGHRS, CDR2 YFSETQ. V lost 0 bases to trimming and J lost 3 bases, with 10 bases between them. With a J-beta primer mix and a sample-barcoded 5' primer, a second PCR ran about 6 to 11 cycles. Each CDR3 protein gets one entry after TCRdb re-called the 5' RACE reads with MiXCR. In the table there are fewer than 2,000,000 distinct CDR3 sequences, roughly two fifths of which are singletons. The source of this sequence is a human donor in good health. Sequencing used blood. The chain carries TRBV5-1 and TRBJ2-7, with D unresolved. The CDR3 bases are TGCGCCAGCAGCTTGGGGACGGCCTTCTACGAGCAGTACTTC. This codes for CASSLGTAFYEQYF.